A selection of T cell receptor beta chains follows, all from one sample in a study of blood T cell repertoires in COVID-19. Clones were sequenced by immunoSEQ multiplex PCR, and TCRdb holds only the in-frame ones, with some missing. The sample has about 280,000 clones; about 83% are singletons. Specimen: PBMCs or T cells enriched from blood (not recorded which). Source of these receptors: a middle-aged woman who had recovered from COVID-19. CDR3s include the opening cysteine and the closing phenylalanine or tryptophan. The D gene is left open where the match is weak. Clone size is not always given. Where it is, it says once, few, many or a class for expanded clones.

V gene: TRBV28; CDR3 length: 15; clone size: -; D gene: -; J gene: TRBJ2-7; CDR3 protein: CASSLPRGGIDEQYF; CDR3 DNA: TGTGCCAGCAGTTTACCCAGGGGAGGGATCGACGAGCAGTACTTC
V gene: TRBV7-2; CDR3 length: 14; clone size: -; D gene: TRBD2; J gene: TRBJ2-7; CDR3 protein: CASSLAGRVYEQYF; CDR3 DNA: TGTGCCAGCAGCTTAGCCGGGAGGGTCTACGAGCAGTACTTC
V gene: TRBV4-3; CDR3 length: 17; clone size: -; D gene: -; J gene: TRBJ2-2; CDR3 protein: CASSQDLSRGNTGELFF; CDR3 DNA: TGCGCCAGCAGCCAAGACCTGTCCAGGGGGAACACCGGGGAGCTGTTTTTT
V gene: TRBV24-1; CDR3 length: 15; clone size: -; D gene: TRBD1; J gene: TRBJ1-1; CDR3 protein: CATSEGTGRETEAFF; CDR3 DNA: TGTGCCACCAGTGAGGGGACAGGGAGGGAAACTGAAGCTTTCTTT
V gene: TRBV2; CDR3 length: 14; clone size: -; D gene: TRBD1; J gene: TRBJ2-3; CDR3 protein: CASSRDRNTDTQYF; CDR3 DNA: TGTGCCAGCAGCCGGGACAGAAACACAGATACGCAGTATTTT
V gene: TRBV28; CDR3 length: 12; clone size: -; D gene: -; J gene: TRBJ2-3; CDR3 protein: CASRLDRATQYF; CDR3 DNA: TGTGCCAGCAGGCTTGACAGAGCCACGCAGTATTTT
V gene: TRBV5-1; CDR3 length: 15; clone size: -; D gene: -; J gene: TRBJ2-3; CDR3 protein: CASSEGGRDPDTQYF; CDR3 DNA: TGCGCCAGCAGTGAGGGGGGGCGGGACCCAGATACGCAGTATTTT
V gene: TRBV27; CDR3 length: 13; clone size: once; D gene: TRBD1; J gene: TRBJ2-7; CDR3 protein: CASSSRGRYEQYF; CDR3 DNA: TGTGCCAGCAGCAGTAGGGGGCGCTACGAGCAGTACTTC
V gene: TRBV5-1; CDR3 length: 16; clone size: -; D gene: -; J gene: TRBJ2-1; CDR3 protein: CASSSSPTEGFDEQFF; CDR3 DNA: TGCGCCAGCAGCTCGAGCCCCACAGAAGGCTTCGATGAGCAGTTCTTC
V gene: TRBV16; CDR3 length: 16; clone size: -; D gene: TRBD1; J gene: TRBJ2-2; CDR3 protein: CASSHLDRADTGELFF; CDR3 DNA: TGTGCCAGCAGCCACTTGGACAGGGCCGACACCGGGGAGCTGTTTTTT
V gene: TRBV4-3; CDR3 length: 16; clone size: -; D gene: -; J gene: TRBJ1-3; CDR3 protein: CASSQDRLWGRDTIYF; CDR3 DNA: TGCGCCAGCAGCCAAGATAGGCTTTGGGGGCGGGACACCATATATTTT
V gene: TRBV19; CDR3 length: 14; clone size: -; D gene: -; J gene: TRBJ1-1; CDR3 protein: CASRNPTEGTEAFF; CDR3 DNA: TGTGCCAGTAGAAACCCCACGGAGGGGACTGAAGCTTTCTTT
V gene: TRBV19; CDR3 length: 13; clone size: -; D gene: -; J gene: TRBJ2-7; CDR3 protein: CATSWQGSYEQYF; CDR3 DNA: TGTGCCACGAGCTGGCAGGGGTCCTACGAGCAGTACTTC
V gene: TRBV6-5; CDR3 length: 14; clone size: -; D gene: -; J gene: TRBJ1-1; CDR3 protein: CASRPGLMNTEAFF; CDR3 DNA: TGTGCCAGCAGGCCGGGACTCATGAACACTGAAGCTTTCTTT
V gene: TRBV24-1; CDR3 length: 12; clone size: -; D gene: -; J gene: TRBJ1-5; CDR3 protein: CATSLAAGPQHF; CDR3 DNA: TGTGCCACCAGCCTGGCGGCGGGGCCCCAGCATTTT
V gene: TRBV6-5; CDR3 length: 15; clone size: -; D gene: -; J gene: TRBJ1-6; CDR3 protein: CASSYSSRGYSPLHF; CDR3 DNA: TGTGCCAGCAGTTACTCGTCAAGGGGGTACTCACCCCTCCACTTT
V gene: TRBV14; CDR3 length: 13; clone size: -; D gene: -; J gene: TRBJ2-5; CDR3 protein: CASSRELQETQYF; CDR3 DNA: TGTGCCAGCAGCCGAGAACTGCAAGAGACCCAGTACTTC
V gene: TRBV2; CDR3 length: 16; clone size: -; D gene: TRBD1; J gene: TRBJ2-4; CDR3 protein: CASRERQGRSGNIQYF; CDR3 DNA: TGTGCCAGCAGGGAGAGACAGGGGCGGAGTGGAAACATTCAGTACTTC
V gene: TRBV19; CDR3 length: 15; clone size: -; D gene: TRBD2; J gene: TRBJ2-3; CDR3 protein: CASSIGGRVTDTQYF; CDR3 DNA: TGTGCCAGTAGTATTGGCGGGAGGGTAACAGATACGCAGTATTTT
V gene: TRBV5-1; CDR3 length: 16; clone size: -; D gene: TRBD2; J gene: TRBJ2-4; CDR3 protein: CASSSGTSGSRNIQYF; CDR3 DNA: TGCGCCAGCAGCTCTGGGACTAGCGGGAGCCGCAACATTCAGTACTTC
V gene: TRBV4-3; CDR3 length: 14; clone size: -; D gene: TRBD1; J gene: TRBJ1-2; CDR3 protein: CASSQSTGVDGYTF; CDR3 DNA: TGCGCCAGCAGCCAGTCGACAGGGGTCGATGGCTACACCTTC
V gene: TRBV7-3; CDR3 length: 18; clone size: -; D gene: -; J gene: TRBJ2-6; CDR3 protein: CASSLTPGLLSGANVLTF; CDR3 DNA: TGTGCCAGCAGCTTAACCCCAGGACTTCTCTCTGGGGCCAACGTCCTGACTTTC
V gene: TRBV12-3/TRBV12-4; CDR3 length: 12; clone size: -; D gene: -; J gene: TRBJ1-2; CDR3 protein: CASSPDWYGYTF; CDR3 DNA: TGTGCCAGCAGCCCCGACTGGTATGGCTACACCTTC
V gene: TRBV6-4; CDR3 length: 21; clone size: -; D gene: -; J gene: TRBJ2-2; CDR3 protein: CASSDPRLTPRAGKTIGELFF; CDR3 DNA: TGTGCCAGCAGTGACCCCCGACTGACACCCAGGGCTGGGAAAACCATCGGGGAGCTGTTTTTT
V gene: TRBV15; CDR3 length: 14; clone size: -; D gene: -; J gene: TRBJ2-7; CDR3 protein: CATSRDPGSSEQYF; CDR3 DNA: TGTGCCACCAGCAGAGATCCAGGGTCTAGCGAGCAGTACTTC
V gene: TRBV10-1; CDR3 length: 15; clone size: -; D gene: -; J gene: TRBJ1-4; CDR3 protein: CASSESEGERQKLFF; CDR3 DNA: TGCGCCAGCAGTGAGTCAGAAGGGGAAAGGCAAAAACTGTTTTTT
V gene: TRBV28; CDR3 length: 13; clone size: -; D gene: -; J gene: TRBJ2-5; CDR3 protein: CASSLGTQETQYF; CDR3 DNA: TGTGCCAGCAGTTTGGGCACCCAAGAGACCCAGTACTTC
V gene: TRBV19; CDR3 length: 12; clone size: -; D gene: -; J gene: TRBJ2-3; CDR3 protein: CASSISVDTQYF; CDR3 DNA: TGTGCCAGTAGTATTTCCGTAGATACGCAGTATTTT
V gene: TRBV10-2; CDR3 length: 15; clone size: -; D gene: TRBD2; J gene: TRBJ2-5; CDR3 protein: CASQLAGGYQETQYF; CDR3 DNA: TGCGCCAGCCAACTAGCGGGGGGGTACCAAGAGACCCAGTACTTC
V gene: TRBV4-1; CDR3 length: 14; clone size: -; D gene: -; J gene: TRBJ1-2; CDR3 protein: CASSPPSGGYGYTF; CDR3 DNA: TGCGCCAGCAGCCCACCGTCGGGGGGCTATGGCTACACCTTC
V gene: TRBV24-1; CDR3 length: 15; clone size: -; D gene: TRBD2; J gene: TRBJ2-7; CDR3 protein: CATSARGGDMYEQYF; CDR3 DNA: TGTGCCACCAGTGCCCGCGGGGGGGACATGTACGAGCAGTACTTC
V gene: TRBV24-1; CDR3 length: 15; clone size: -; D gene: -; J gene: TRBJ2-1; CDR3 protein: CATSVSRMWDNEQFF; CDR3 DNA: TGTGCCACCAGTGTTTCGAGGATGTGGGACAATGAGCAGTTCTTC